The sequence of this TCR beta chain was determined in a study of shared clonotypes between healthy human individuals. Across the study: Three plates were used per donor for CD4 naive, three for CD4 memory, two for CD8 naive and one for CD8 memory.

Per the original data handling: ImmunoSEQ output held junction-only sequences without quality scores, so filtering differed. The assay was immunoSEQ multiplex PCR, and TCRdb's table has in-frame clones only and misses some. V, J and clone size were drawn from that table, and D and trimming were deduced from the DNA. The sample lists a few million clones; approximately 95% were seen once. The germline CDR1 and CDR2 sequences are KGHSH and LQKENI. This CDR3 spans 15 amino acids. Trimming left V 3 bases short and J 4 bases short, with 15 bases between. The study, taken as a whole, reports: With few donors, the genetic and exposure-history diversity represented was limited.

To note about this clone: The antigen is undetermined.

This TCR came from a young man in good health. Some clones in this sample may be carry-over from other donors' samples. What was sequenced was naive CD4+ T cells from PBMCs. Subset in this sample: CD45RA+ positively selected. This rearrangement joins TRBV18 to TRBJ1-2, with no clear D. Here the CDR3 reads CASSPSRDFGYGYTF. CDR3 sequence (DNA): TGTGCCAGCTCACCTAGTAGGGATTTCGGCTATGGCTACACCTTC.